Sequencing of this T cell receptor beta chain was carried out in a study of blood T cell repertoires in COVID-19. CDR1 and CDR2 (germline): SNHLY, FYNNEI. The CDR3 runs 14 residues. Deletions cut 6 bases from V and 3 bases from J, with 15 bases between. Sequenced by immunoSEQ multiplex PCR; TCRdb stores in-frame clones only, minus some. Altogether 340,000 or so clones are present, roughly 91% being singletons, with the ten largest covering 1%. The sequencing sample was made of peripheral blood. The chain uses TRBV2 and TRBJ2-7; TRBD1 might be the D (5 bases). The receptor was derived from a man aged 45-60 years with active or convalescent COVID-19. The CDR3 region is CASRGGRANYEQYF. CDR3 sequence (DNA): TGTGCCAGCAGGGGTGGCAGGGCAAACTACGAGCAGTACTTC.